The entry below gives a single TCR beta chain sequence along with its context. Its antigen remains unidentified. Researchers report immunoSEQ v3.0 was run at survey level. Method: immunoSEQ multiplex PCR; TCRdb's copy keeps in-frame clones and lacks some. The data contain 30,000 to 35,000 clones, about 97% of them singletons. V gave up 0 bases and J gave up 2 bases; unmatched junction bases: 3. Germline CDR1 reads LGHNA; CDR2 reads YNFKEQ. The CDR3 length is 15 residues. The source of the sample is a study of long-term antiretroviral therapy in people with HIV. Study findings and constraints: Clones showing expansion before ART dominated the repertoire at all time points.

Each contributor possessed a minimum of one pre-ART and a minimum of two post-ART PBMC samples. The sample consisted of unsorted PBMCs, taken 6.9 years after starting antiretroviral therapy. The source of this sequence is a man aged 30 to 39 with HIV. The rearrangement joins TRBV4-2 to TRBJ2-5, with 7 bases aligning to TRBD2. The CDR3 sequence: CASSQETGGQETQYF. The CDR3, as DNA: TGTGCCAGCAGCCAAGAAACCGGGGGGCAAGAGACCCAGTACTTC.